These T cell receptor beta chains were read from a single sample in a study of early T cells in non-severe SARS-CoV-2 infection. TCRdb re-derived calls from the 5' RACE reads in MiXCR, one entry per CDR3 protein. In the table there are 40,000 to 45,000 distinct CDR3 sequences, 9% to 15% of which are singletons. Material for sequencing was whole blood. These receptors came from an adult who was a healthcare worker with PCR-confirmed SARS-CoV-2 infection or an uninfected control (not recorded which). Both conserved end residues are part of each CDR3. Only some rows state a clone size, as once, few, many or a class for expanded clones.

CDR3 length,clone size,V gene,CDR3 protein
16,many,TRBV12-3/TRBV12-4,CASSYLHWTGKHEQYF
11,once,TRBV29-1,CSDGTSHTQYF
19,few,TRBV4-3,CASSQDVAGGAKAYNEQFF
14,-,TRBV20-1,CSAPDRAPYNEQFF
17,-,TRBV28,CASSTPLDGVSYNEQFF
17,many,TRBV6-1,CASTDHRDSYSNQPQHF
14,-,TRBV3-1,CASSLQAGVNEQYF
16,few,TRBV7-2,CASSLKGTRFTYEQYF
16,few,TRBV5-5,CASSLRTGGSGNTIYF
11,few,TRBV29-1,CSVDWYDTQYF
15,many,TRBV5-4,CASSSSDGTYNEQFF
12,many,TRBV20-1,CSASQGGGEQYF
15,few,TRBV9,CASSPPKRDPYEQYF
13,many,TRBV7-2,CASSLGNLQPQHF
15,-,TRBV28,CASSLVSNSYNEQFF
16,many,TRBV3-1,CASSQLPGRMNTEAFF